Each of the 8 T cell receptor beta chains below was sequenced from the same sample in a study of cytomegalovirus exposure and HLA in healthy donors. Amplification used 60 Vbeta primers and 13 Jbeta primers. The protocol was immunoSEQ multiplex PCR, while the TCRdb copy is restricted to in-frame clones and leaves out a portion. This table holds 50,000 or so clones, roughly 76% found once. Sequenced: PBMCs. Receptors were obtained from a woman aged 40-49 years in good health and CMV-seropositive.

V is TRBV30 and J is TRBJ1-5; perhaps TRBD1 as D (6 bases). The CDR3 is made up of 12 amino acids. Germline CDR1 reads GTSNPN; CDR2 reads SVGIG (reference sequence). The V and J ends lost 7 bases and 4 bases respectively, with 11 bases between them. The CDR3 sequence is CASGQQNQPQHF. The CDR3 DNA is TGTGCCTCTGGACAGCAGAATCAGCCCCAGCATTTT.

The chain uses TRBV29-1 and TRBJ1-1, with 7 bases fitting TRBD1. The CDR3 covers 13 residues. Germline values: CDR1 SQVTM, CDR2 ANQGSEA. V was pared by 7 bases and J by 3 bases, with 8 bases of the junction left unmatched. The CDR3 DNA reads as TGCAGCGCCACCACAGGGGTCCACACTGAAGCTTTCTTT. It yields the protein CSATTGVHTEAFF. The full variable domain, its missing parts supplied by reference TRBV29-1 and TRBJ1-1, is SAVISQKPSRDICQRGTSLTIQCQVDSQVTMMFWYRQQPGQSLTLIATANQGSEATYESGFVIDKFPISRPNLTFSTLTVSNMSPEDSSIYLCSATTGVHTEAFFGQGTRLTVV.

The rearrangement joins TRBV15 to TRBJ1-1, with a possible D match to TRBD1 (5 bases). The CDR3 has 13 residues. Germline V gene data show CDR1 as LNHNV and CDR2 as YYDKDF (reference sequence). V gave up 5 bases and J gave up 1 base, with 8 bases separating them. CDR3 coding DNA: TGTGCCACCAGCCGGACAAAGAACACTGAAGCTTTCTTT. Amino acid sequence: CATSRTKNTEAFF.

The chain has TRBV10-3 and TRBJ2-2, with a weak D call TRBD1 (5 bases). This CDR3 spans 13 amino acids. V was shortened by 10 bases and J by 3 bases, with 12 bases between the two germline ends. The germline gives CDR1 ENHRY, CDR2 SYGVKD. The CDR3 DNA reads TGTGCCACCCTGGGGCACGACACCGGGGAGCTGTTTTTT. Residues: CATLGHDTGELFF.

The V and J genes are TRBV5-1 and TRBJ2-2; the D gene is possibly TRBD2 (6 bases). The CDR3 consists of 14 residues. The V and J ends lost 1 base and 4 bases respectively, with 8 bases between them. Germline V gene sequence: CDR1 SGHRS, CDR2 YFSETQ. The DNA for the CDR3 is TGCGCCAGCAGCTTGATCGGGGGCACCGGGGAGCTGTTTTTT. Residues: CASSLIGGTGELFF.

This chain uses TRBV4-2 with TRBJ2-1, with TRBD2 matching 7 bases. CDR1 and CDR2 from the germline V gene are LGHNA and YNFKEQ. The trim removed 0 bases at V and 3 bases at J, leaving 8 bases unmatched. The CDR3 runs to 17 residues. The chain's CDR3 is CASSQESSGVLYNEQFF. The CDR3 DNA reads TGTGCCAGCAGCCAAGAGTCCAGCGGGGTCCTCTACAATGAGCAGTTCTTC.

CDR3 bases: TGTGCCACCAAAGGGGAACAGACCTTAGACTATGGCTACACCTTC. Its protein product is CATKGEQTLDYGYTF. The chain recombines TRBV2 with TRBJ1-2, with a tentative D call TRBD1 (5 bases). There are 15 residues in the CDR3. The V and J ends lost 10 bases and 3 bases respectively, with 21 bases between them. The germline gives CDR1 SNHLY, CDR2 FYNNEI.

The table lists this clone with a few counts. The CDR3 is CASSSKEGEFLGTDTQYF. As DNA, the CDR3 is TGTGCCAGCAGCTCCAAAGAGGGGGAATTCCTAGGGACAGATACGCAGTATTTT. V and J are TRBV7-8 and TRBJ2-3; perhaps TRBD1 as D (6 bases). The CDR3 contains 18 residues. The germline V and J ends were trimmed by 4 bases and 3 bases, with 23 bases remaining between them. Germline V CDR1 and CDR2: SGHVS, FQNEAQ.